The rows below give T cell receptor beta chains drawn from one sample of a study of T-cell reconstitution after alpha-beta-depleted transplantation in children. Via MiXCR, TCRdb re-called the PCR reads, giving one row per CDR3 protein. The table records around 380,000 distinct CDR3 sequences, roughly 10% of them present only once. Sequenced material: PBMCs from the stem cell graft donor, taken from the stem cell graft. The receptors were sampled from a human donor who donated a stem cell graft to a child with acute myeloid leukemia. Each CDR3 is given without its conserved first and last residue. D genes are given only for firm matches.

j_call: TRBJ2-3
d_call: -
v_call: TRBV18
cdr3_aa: ASSQLEPRTDTQY

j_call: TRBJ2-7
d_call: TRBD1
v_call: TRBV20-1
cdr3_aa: SAREGTATYEQY

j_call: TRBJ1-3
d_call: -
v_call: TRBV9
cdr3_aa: ASSVGRQPSVTNTIY

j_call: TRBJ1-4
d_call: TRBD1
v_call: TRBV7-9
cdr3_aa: ASLGTGGAREKLF

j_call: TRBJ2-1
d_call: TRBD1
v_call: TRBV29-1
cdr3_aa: SVAGQGGHNEQF

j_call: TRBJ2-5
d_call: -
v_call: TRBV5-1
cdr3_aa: ASSLPSMTILKETQY

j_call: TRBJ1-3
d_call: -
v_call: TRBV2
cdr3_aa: ASGRSGNTIY

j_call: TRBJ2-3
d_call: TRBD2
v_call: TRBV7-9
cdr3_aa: ASSLGLGGDTQY

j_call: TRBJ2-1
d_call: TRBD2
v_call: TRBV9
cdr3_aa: ASSRSGDSYNEQF

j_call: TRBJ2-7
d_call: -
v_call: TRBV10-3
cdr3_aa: AISESSGLGSSYEQY

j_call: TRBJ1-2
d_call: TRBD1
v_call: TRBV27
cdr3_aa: ASSLLGDRALTNYGYT

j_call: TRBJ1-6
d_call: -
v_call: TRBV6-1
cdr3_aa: ASRIGVAGSPLH

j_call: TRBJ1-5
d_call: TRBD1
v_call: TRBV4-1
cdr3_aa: ASSQEPKTGGDYSNQPQH

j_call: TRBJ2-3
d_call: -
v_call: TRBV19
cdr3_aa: ASSPRDFFTQY

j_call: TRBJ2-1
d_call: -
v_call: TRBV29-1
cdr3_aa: SVDQGGLGNEQF

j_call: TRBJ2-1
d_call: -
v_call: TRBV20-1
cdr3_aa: SATGRDNEQF

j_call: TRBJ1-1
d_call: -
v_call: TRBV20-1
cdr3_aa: SALDRGGSSMNTEAF

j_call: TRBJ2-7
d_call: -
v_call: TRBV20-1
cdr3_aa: SARDKMRLRYEQY

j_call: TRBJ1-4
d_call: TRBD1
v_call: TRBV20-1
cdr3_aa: SARDLGDRGGKLF

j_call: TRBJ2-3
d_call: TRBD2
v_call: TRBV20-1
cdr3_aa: SARGGADTQY

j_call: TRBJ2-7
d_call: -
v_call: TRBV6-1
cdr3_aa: ASSASGSYEQY

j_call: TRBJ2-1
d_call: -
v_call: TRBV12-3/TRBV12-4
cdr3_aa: ASSAGLHNEQF

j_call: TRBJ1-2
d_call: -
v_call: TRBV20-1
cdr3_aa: SAGREGYT